The T cell receptor beta chain under discussion was sequenced for a study of cytotoxic CD8 clonotypes in ibrutinib-treated CLL. Study overall: Samples showed on average about 260,000 productive templates and about 100,000 productive rearrangements. Regarding the study as a whole: Sampling times, which were not matched between the groups, differed between sustained-remission patients and progressing patients.

To note about this clone: Its antigen remains unknown.

Only in-frame clones appear in the TCRdb table, and some are missing; sequencing was by immunoSEQ multiplex PCR. This sample has just over 200,000 clones, with roughly 65% found just once. Source: PBMCs, taken after 12 months of ibrutinib treatment. The receptor's source is a human donor with chronic lymphocytic leukemia.

CDR3: CASRLSSRDRYPSGANVLTF. CDR3 DNA: TGTGCCAGCAGACTATCTAGCCGGGACAGATACCCCTCTGGGGCCAACGTCCTGACTTTC. The chain employs TRBV5-5 and TRBJ2-6; TRBD1 agrees at 7 bases. The CDR3 length is 20 residues. CDR1 is SGHKS, CDR2 YYEKEE, per germline (reference sequence). The ends lost 5 bases at V and 0 bases at J; junction bases unmatched: 17.